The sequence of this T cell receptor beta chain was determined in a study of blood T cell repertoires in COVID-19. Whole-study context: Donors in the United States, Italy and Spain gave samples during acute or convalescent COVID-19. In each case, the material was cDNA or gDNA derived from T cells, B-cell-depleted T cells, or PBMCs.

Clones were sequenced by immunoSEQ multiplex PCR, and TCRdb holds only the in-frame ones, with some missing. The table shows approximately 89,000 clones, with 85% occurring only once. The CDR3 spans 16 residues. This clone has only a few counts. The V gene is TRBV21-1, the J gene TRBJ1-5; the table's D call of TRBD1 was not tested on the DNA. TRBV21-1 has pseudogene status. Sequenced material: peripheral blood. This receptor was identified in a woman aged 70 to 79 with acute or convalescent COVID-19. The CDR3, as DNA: TGTGCCAGCCTACAGGGGGGGCTCGAGGGCAATCAGCCCCAGCATTTT. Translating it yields CASLQGGLEGNQPQHF.